These 8 T cell receptor beta chains originate from one sample sequenced in a study of cytomegalovirus exposure and HLA in healthy donors. Primers for the PCR totalled 60 Vbeta and 13 Jbeta. Sequencing was performed with immunoSEQ multiplex PCR; in TCRdb, only in-frame clones are kept and a portion is missing. Of a few hundred thousand clones listed, 65% to 75% are singletons. The sequencing input was PBMCs. Receptor source: a woman in her twenties or thirties in good health and CMV-seronegative.

Concerning this clone itself: A junction boundary mismatches the germline segment, possibly from a read error. The chain employs TRBV6-1 and TRBJ2-2, with D possibly matching TRBD2 (6 bases). The CDR3 length is 15 residues. Germline CDR1 reads MNHNS; CDR2 reads SASEGT. The CDR3 here is CASRVSGSHLGGLFF. DNA for the CDR3: TGTGCCAGCAGGGTTAGCGGCTCCCATTTGGGGGGGCTGTTTTTT.

The chain carries TRBV6-5 and TRBJ1-1; D unresolved. Trimming shortened V by 6 bases and J by 0 bases, and 11 bases separated the two germline ends. This CDR3 region has 14 residues. The germline CDR1 and CDR2 sequences are MNHEY and SVGAGI. Here the CDR3 DNA reads TGTGCCAGCAGCCTCCGCGAGATGAACACTGAAGCTTTCTTT. It specifies CASSLREMNTEAFF.

This CDR3 is CASSFRDREVPLHF. CDR3 DNA: TGTGCCAGCAGTTTCCGGGACAGGGAAGTTCCCCTCCACTTT. V usage is TRBV5-6 and J usage is TRBJ1-6, with 9 bases identical to TRBD1. The length of the CDR3 is 14 residues. Germline values: CDR1 SGHDT, CDR2 YYEEEE. With V trimmed by 5 bases and J by 13 bases, 10 bases remained unmatched.

CDR3: CASSWRDGVPNTEAFF. The CDR3 DNA reads TGCGCCAGCAGCTGGCGTGACGGAGTTCCGAACACTGAAGCTTTCTTT. This chain joins TRBV5-1 and TRBJ1-1; D remains unclear. The CDR3 covers 16 residues. V was cut by 3 bases and J by 1 base, with 16 bases left in between. Looked up from germline, CDR1 is SGHRS and CDR2 is YFSETQ.

This clone was recorded a few times. This specimen includes other DNA sequences encoding the same CDR3. The chain links TRBV7-9 to TRBJ1-2; tentatively, D is TRBD1 (5 bases). The CDR3 runs to 14 residues. Germline V lookup: CDR1 SEHNR, CDR2 FQNEAQ (reference sequence). V dropped 1 base and J dropped 2 bases, with 8 bases sitting between them. The CDR3 DNA is TGTGCCAGCAGCTTAGGGTCAGGGAACTATGGCTACACCTTC. It yields the protein CASSLGSGNYGYTF.

This clone was counted only a few times. This chain uses TRBV5-8 with TRBJ2-3, with 10 bases aligning to TRBD2. The germline V gene encodes CDR1 SGHTS and CDR2 YDEGEE. V was pared by 4 bases and J by 4 bases, with 6 bases of the junction left unmatched. The CDR3 consists of 15 residues. CDR3 DNA sequence: TGTGCCAGCAGCCAAGAGCGGGGGGGCCCAGATACGCAGTATTTT. Protein sequence: CASSQERGGPDTQYF.

The J gene is TRBJ1-2, the V gene TRBV19; unclear D gene. The CDR3 length is 14 residues. V was shortened by 11 bases and J by 0 bases, with 16 bases between the two germline ends. From germline, CDR1 is LNHDA and CDR2 SQIVND (reference sequence). Here the CDR3 DNA reads TGTGCCTCTGAGGCGGCTCACCCTAACTATGGCTACACCTTC. This translates into CASEAAHPNYGYTF.

This clone has only a few counts. The chain is built from TRBV30 and TRBJ2-2, with no clear D. This CDR3 has 12 residues. V shed 2 bases and J shed 2 bases, with 3 bases lying between them. The germline V gene has CDR1 GTSNPN and CDR2 SVGIG (reference sequence). The CDR3 sequence: CAWSHNTGELFF. The CDR3 DNA sequence: TGTGCCTGGAGTCATAACACCGGGGAGCTGTTTTTT.